This TCR beta chain stems from a study of shared clonotypes between healthy human individuals (dated by TCRdb to 2020 to 2022). Looking at the study overall: The cohort comprised a couple of women and a few men aged 18 to 49 years. Between about 0.8 and 9 billion PBMCs per donor were obtained by leukapheresis. Blood TCR repertoires of about five healthy adults were deeply sequenced to estimate repertoire size and the extent of clonotype sharing between individuals. For each donor, CD4 naive and CD4 memory were each given three plates, CD8 naive was given two plates, and CD8 memory was given one plate. Different laboratories and diverse techniques were used to prepare libraries and sequence TCR repertoires, to increase sequencing depth and limit assay-specific biases. The investigation overall reported the following: Across a few donors, approximately 4.6% of naive CD4, around 3.3% of naive CD8, roughly 2.2% of memory CD4, and roughly 0.41% of memory CD8 clonotypes were shared. Estimated clonotype richness was generally larger for naive than for memory subsets. Pairwise subsampling led to the expectation that sequencing depth would affect the degree of clonotype sharing among donors. Because the study included only a small number of donors, the genetic and exposure-history diversity represented was limited. Compared with non-shared clonotypes, the clonotypes found in all four sorted-subset donors had higher generation probabilities. Sampling was limited to blood, and TCR repertoires in tissue likely differ from TCR repertoires in blood. Even with the large sequencing depth, rarefaction of the sorted-subset datasets indicated that sequencing was incomplete.

The CDR3 starts with the cysteine, ends with the phenylalanine, and has 14 residues. The DNA shown is the 42-base CDR3, in frame from base 1. V and J lose 5 bases and 0 bases, and a span of 11 bases separates them. Via the germline V gene (reference sequence), CDR1 is MNHNY and CDR2 SVGAGI. TCR CDR3 regions were amplified from genomic DNA by multiplex PCR using the deep immunoSEQ assay. Extracted genomic DNA from each cell subset was spread evenly across all wells of several immunoSEQ 96-well plates, with each plate serving as a replicate. For sorted subsets, roughly 200 ng of genomic DNA, equivalent to 25,000 to 35,000 T cell genomes, went into each replicate PCR. The purified libraries were quantified using a Qubit 3.0 fluorometer, sized with a Bioanalyzer 2100, and then quantified again using the KAPA Library Quantification kit. Every immunoSEQ 96-well plate was sequenced on a separate single-read 150-cycle Illumina NextSeq 550 flow cell. Per the original workflow: Because the immunoSEQ output included only junctional sequences and no quality scores, the filtering could not be the same as the filtering used for full-length reads. To assign V/J genes and CDR3, sequences were annotated using PyIR, a Python wrapper for IgBLAST v1.9, with IMGT germline references. Reads with weak V/J assignments (E-value above 1e-6), missing CDR3, stop codons, out-of-frame junctions, or ambiguous translated residues were removed. V3J clonotypes were defined as sequences sharing the same inferred V gene, J gene, and CDR3 amino acid sequence. To compute the percentage overlap between repertoires, the number of shared unique clonotypes was divided by the size of the smaller repertoire. Three approaches were used to assess repertoire richness: RTK rarefaction, the Chao1 estimator, and Recon v2.1 estimates of unobserved clonotypes. Generation probabilities for all TCRbeta clonotypes obtained by the gDNA method from a handful of donors were computed using OLGA. TCRdb took over this immuneACCESS table, retaining in-frame rearrangements with V and J assigned. Such tables are incomplete; in checked studies, under half of the missing clones stem from an unresolved V gene, and the remainder is unexplained. D and trimming come from the DNA, and the V and J calls and clone size come from that table. For this sample the table gives a few million clones, of which around nine tenths were detected only once. Under 0.15% of the sample is in the top ten clones.

The donors were healthy, HIV-negative adults who had no recently reported acute infections or vaccinations. Only Caucasian adults living in Nashville, Tennessee, USA were represented among the donors. Magnetic negative selection was used to enrich CD4+ T cells, after which naive cells were positively selected on CD45RA and the negative fraction became the memory subset. Blood was obtained by leukapheresis, after which PBMCs were separated by Ficoll-Histopaque density gradient centrifugation and cryopreserved in liquid nitrogen vapor phase. Analytical flow cytometry was used to check the purity and quantity of each magnetically sorted T cell population. Genomic DNA was isolated from each sorted fraction and quantified by UV absorbance on a Nanodrop 2000c. Points on this clone: Its antigen remains undetermined. Per-base quality was not reported, and no clone a single base away is much larger than it.

The source material was naive CD4+ T cells sorted from blood. The sample's cell subset or site label is to be understood as: CD45RA+ positively selected. The receptor was isolated from a man aged 18 to 29 in good health. The rearrangement joined TRBV6-6 to TRBJ2-7, and TRBD1 may be the D gene, going by 5 matching bases. The CDR3 loop reads CASSPDSNSYEQYF. The DNA sequence follows: TGTGCCAGCAGTCCAGACAGTAACTCCTACGAGCAGTACTTC.